This T cell receptor (beta chain) originates from a study of CD8 T cells in ankylosing spondylitis. Regarding the study as a whole: Reportedly, significant enrichment of disease-linked clones occurred in matched ankylosing spondylitis synovial fluid. A subset of motif variants has previously been described in the synovial fluid and blood of reactive arthritis. The study identified a TCR beta motif of fewer than 10 highly homologous variants that appeared characteristic of ankylosing spondylitis blood.

The CDR3 extends over 11 amino acids. V lost 4 bases and J 6 bases, leaving 10 bases between the germline ends. Germline assignment: CDR1 GTSNPN and CDR2 SVGIG (reference sequence). Quantitative 5'-RACE with molecular barcodes was used to make the TCR beta libraries. TCRdb fed the 5' RACE reads into MiXCR, producing one record per CDR3 protein. The repertoire holds a few hundred thousand distinct CDR3 sequences, 9.5% to 15% seen once, with about 6.5% in the top ten. As concerns this clonotype: Its antigen is unidentified.

Material: blood, either unsorted or a sorted T cell fraction (not recorded which). The genes are TRBV30 and TRBJ2-7, with a possible D match to TRBD2 (6 bases). The receptor was derived from a male donor with ankylosing spondylitis. This CDR3 reads CAWTRGSEQYF. Written as DNA, the CDR3 is TGTGCCTGGACCCGGGGGAGCGAGCAGTACTTC.